The 17 T cell receptor beta chains listed next were all sequenced from one sample in a study of T cell repertoires in cytomegalovirus infection (dated by TCRdb to between 2018 and 2021). Taken with the paper, the label for treatment or condition translates to: in vitro stimulation with specific CMV peptide epitopes to enrich CMV-specific T cells. Reads for this sample came from an Illumina HiSeq 1500. TCRdb reanalyzed the raw reads on its own, using fastp at Q25 for trimming and MiXCR for clone calling, and kept in-frame beta chains. CDR3 protein duplicates are merged, each entry listing the most common genes and DNA. The table for this sample lists some 99,000 distinct CDR3 sequences; approximately 28% of them were counted only once. The biggest ten clones account for about three quarters of the sample. Their cognate antigens are unknown. The sample in question was CD8+ T cells from cultured PBMCs, obtained from culture after CMV antigen stimulation. The receptors were sampled from a human donor in good health (CMV status not recorded). Some clones in this sample may be carry-over from other donors' samples.

V is TRBV6-6 and J is TRBJ2-1, with TRBD2 as a possible D gene (5 bases). V gave up 6 bases and J gave up 4 bases, with 13 bases separating them. Germline V CDR1 and CDR2: MNHNY, SVGAGI (reference sequence). The CDR3 is 14 residues long. In nucleotides, the CDR3 is TGTGCCAGCAGGGGAGAGGTACGGTACAATGAGCAGTTCTTC. It translates to CASRGEVRYNEQFF.

J is TRBJ2-5 and V is TRBV6-1; 7 positions match TRBD1. Germline V gene lookup returns CDR1 MNHNS and CDR2 SASEGT. This CDR3 is 15 amino acids long. After removal of 6 bases from V and 3 bases from J, the junction contained 10 bases not matched to a gene. In DNA form, the CDR3 reads TGTGCCAGCAGCAACAGGGGCGAGACCAAAGAGACCCAGTACTTC. Translation: CASSNRGETKETQYF.

The chain links TRBV5-4 to TRBJ2-7; D possibly corresponds to TRBD1 (6 bases). This CDR3 is 15 amino acids long. CDR1 and CDR2 (germline): SGHNT, YYREEE (reference sequence). Trimming pared 3 bases from V and 1 base from J, leaving 14 bases between. CDR3 amino acids: CASSWGRGYSYEQYF. CDR3 coding DNA: TGTGCCAGCAGCTGGGGCAGGGGTTATTCCTACGAGCAGTACTTC. The variable domain in full, completed from reference TRBV5-4 and TRBJ2-7, reads ETGVTQSPTHLIKTRGQQVTLRCSSQSGHNTVSWYQQALGQGPQFIFQYYREEENGRGNFPPRFSGLQFPNYSSELNVNALELDDSALYLCASSWGRGYSYEQYFGPGTRLTVT.

This clonotype was observed a few times. The chain combines TRBV7-6 with TRBJ2-5; D is uncertain. V lost 2 bases, J lost 4 bases, and 8 bases lay in between. The CDR3 runs 13 residues. The V gene's germline CDR1 is SGHVS and CDR2 FNYEAQ. CDR3 in amino acids: CASSLNRIETQYF. CDR3 sequence (DNA): TGTGCCAGCAGCTTAAACCGGATAGAGACCCAGTACTTC.

This clonotype appeared a few times. V gene TRBV29-1 combines with J gene TRBJ2-1, with 9 bases lining up with TRBD2. J was trimmed by 3 bases and V by 3 bases; bases with no gene match: 6. From germline, CDR1 is SQVTM and CDR2 ANQGSEA. The CDR3 has 15 amino acids. The DNA for the CDR3 is TGCAGCGTTGAGTTGGGCGGGGGGGACTACAATGAGCAGTTCTTC. Translated: CSVELGGGDYNEQFF.

V gene TRBV12-3 or TRBV12-4 combines with J gene TRBJ1-4; D is unclear. CDR3 size: 14 residues. With 7 bases removed from V and 5 bases from J, the gap between germline ends came to 14 bases. The DNA of the CDR3 is TGTGCCAGCAAACCTGGGCCCCTGAATGAAAAACTGTTTTTT. It specifies CASKPGPLNEKLFF.

The table lists this clonotype with a few counts. V is TRBV6-6 and J is TRBJ2-1, with 7 bases that match TRBD2. V dropped 9 bases and J dropped 6; count of bases not matched to a gene: 11. The CDR3 runs to 14 residues. In germline, CDR1 is MNHNY, CDR2 SVGAGI (reference sequence). The CDR3 loop is CASSSGWGGNEQFF. As DNA, the CDR3 is TGTGCCAGTTCATCCGGGTGGGGGGGCAATGAGCAGTTCTTC.

This clonotype came up a few times. The rearrangement uses TRBV23-1 and TRBJ2-1, with a weak D call TRBD1 (5 bases). TRBV23-1 is given ORF status, its function remaining uncertain. The germline V and J ends were trimmed by 0 bases and 6 bases, with 15 bases remaining between them. The CDR3 is 16 residues long. The CDR3 reads CASSQSPGPRPNEQFF. The CDR3 region has the DNA TGCGCCAGCAGTCAATCCCCAGGGCCAAGGCCCAATGAGCAGTTCTTC.

This clonotype was counted many times. This chain links TRBV2 with TRBJ2-2; D possibly corresponds to TRBD2 (6 bases). CDR3 length: 16 residues. Germline V gene lookup returns CDR1 SNHLY and CDR2 FYNNEI. Trimming removed 1 base from V and 0 bases from J, with 9 bases in between. In DNA, the CDR3 is TGTGCCAGCAGTGAAGGGTGGACTACGAACACCGGGGAGCTGTTTTTT. Residues: CASSEGWTTNTGELFF. Full variable domain (rest looked up from reference TRBV2 and TRBJ2-2): EPEVTQTPSHQVTQMGQEVILRCVPISNHLYFYWYRQILGQKVEFLVSFYNNEISEKSEIFDDQFSVERPDGSNFTLKIRSTKLEDSAMYFCASSEGWTTNTGELFFGEGSRLTVL.

This chain joins TRBV27 and TRBJ2-7, with 10 bases aligning to TRBD1. V lost 2 bases, J lost 5 bases, and 3 bases stayed unmatched. Per the germline V gene, CDR1 is MNHEY and CDR2 is SMNVEV (reference sequence). This CDR3 contains 14 residues. The CDR3 nucleotides are TGTGCCAGCAGTTTAGGGACAGGGGTTGACGAGCAGTACTTC. It specifies CASSLGTGVDEQYF.

There are a few counts of this clonotype. The V call is TRBV4-2, the J call TRBJ2-4; no definite D call. The germline V and J ends were trimmed by 4 bases and 5 bases, with 12 bases remaining between them. This CDR3 has 14 amino acids. Germline CDR1 LGHNA, CDR2 YNFKEQ. Written as DNA, the CDR3 is TGTGCCAGCAGCCTCAGACTGCCACAAAACATTCAGTACTTC. This gives the protein CASSLRLPQNIQYF.

The sample holds a few counts of this clonotype. This rearrangement joins TRBV20-1 to TRBJ1-2; tentative D call: TRBD1 (5 bases). The ends were cut back, 3 bases at V and 7 bases at J, with 15 bases in the middle. The CDR3 loop spans 13 amino acids. Germline-derived CDR1 and CDR2 are DFQATT and SNEGSKA (reference sequence). The CDR3 DNA reads as TGCAGTGCTAGTGGCGCGGGGGAAGGTGGCTACACCTTC. Translation gives CSASGAGEGGYTF.

This clonotype was observed a handful of times. This rearrangement joins TRBV2 to TRBJ1-4; no clear D. Trimming took off 3 bases at V and 6 bases at J, with 11 bases between the two ends. CDR3 size: 14 residues. Germline V gene sequence: CDR1 SNHLY, CDR2 FYNNEI. The CDR3 nucleotides read TGTGCCAGCAGTGACGGCAGAGAGGATGAAAAACTGTTTTTT. This encodes CASSDGREDEKLFF.

The chain employs TRBV27 and TRBJ1-5; D unresolved. Trimming pared 5 bases from V and 2 bases from J, leaving 10 bases between. The CDR3 has 14 residues. CDR1 MNHEY and CDR2 SMNVEV come from the germline V gene (reference sequence). The CDR3 here is CASSDDWRNQPQHF. The CDR3 bases are TGTGCCAGCAGTGACGACTGGCGCAATCAGCCCCAGCATTTT.

This clonotype was counted only a few times. The chain combines TRBV27 with TRBJ2-2, with 8 bases lining up with TRBD1. Trimming cost V 4 bases and J 7 bases; bases outside gene matches: 8. The CDR3 extends over 15 amino acids. Looked up from germline, CDR1 is MNHEY and CDR2 is SMNVEV (reference sequence). CDR3 in amino acids: CASSSRTGLYGELFF. CDR3 nucleotide sequence: TGTGCCAGCAGTTCCCGGACAGGGTTATACGGGGAGCTGTTTTTT.

This clonotype has just a few counts. The chain combines TRBV7-8 with TRBJ2-7, with a weak D call TRBD2 (6 bases). Germline V lookup: CDR1 SGHVS, CDR2 FQNEAQ. The CDR3 runs 16 residues. Trimming took 5 bases from V and 3 from J, leaving 20 bases between them. This chain's CDR3 is CASSETILMGGYEQYF. CDR3 nucleotide sequence: TGTGCCAGCAGCGAGACGATTTTAATGGGGGGCTACGAGCAGTACTTC.

This clonotype was counted only a few times. The genes are TRBV27 and TRBJ2-3; D may correspond to TRBD1 or TRBD2 (6 bases each). The CDR3 spans 14 residues. Germline CDR1 is MNHEY and CDR2 is SMNVEV (reference sequence). V shed 2 bases and J shed 5 bases, with 11 bases lying between them. CDR3 amino acids: CASSLGGPGDTQYF. Written as DNA, the CDR3 is TGTGCCAGCAGTTTAGGGGGGCCTGGAGATACGCAGTATTTT.